The sequence of this T cell receptor (beta chain) was determined in a study of PD-1 blockade in classical Hodgkin lymphoma. The CDR3 is 13 residues long. Trimming took off 3 bases at V and 6 bases at J, with 10 bases between the two ends. CDR1 is MDHEN and CDR2 is SYDVKM in the germline V gene. Profiled with immunoSEQ multiplex PCR; TCRdb holds only in-frame clones, not every one. The sample holds 26,000 or so clones; roughly 72% are singletons and the top ten take approximately 3.5%. Indicated time point: cycle 4 day 1 (C4D1), after around six weeks of nivolumab. There was relapse after autologous stem cell transplantation in every patient, and there was variation in brentuximab vedotin exposure. Classification of best responses gave complete response, partial response or progressive disease.

The sample in question was peripheral blood mononuclear cells (PBMCs), obtained before the fourth cycle of nivolumab. This clonotype was obtained from a human donor with classical Hodgkin lymphoma. The chain links TRBV28 to TRBJ2-3; D possibly corresponds to TRBD2 (7 bases). CDR3 sequence: CASSLGGPDTQYF. The CDR3 DNA is TGTGCCAGCAGTTTGGGGGGGCCGGATACGCAGTATTTT.